The subject of this entry is one TCR beta chain. The data derive from a study of blood T cell repertoires in COVID-19. Across the whole study: PBMCs, B-cell-depleted T cells, or T cells were the source of the cDNA or gDNA that made up the material.

Losses at the gene ends were 5 bases for V and 5 bases for J; bases not matched to a gene: 10. The CDR3 covers 15 residues. Germline CDR1 and CDR2: SEHNR and FQNEAQ (reference sequence). Per the authors' pipeline: Researchers report that nucleated cell counts were estimated from reference gene primer amplification. Profiling relied on immunoSEQ multiplex PCR, and the TCRdb table lists in-frame clones only, not all of them. Clone size and the V and J calls come from that table; the DNA yielded D and trimming. The sample lists 200,000 to 250,000 clones, about 86% occurring once. This sequence originates from a man older than 75 with acute or convalescent COVID-19. This rearrangement joins TRBV7-9 to TRBJ1-1, with 8 bases lining up with TRBD1. The specimen was peripheral blood. CDR3 in DNA: TGTGCCAGCAGCACTCTTACAGGGGGAGAAACTGAAGCTTTCTTT. This encodes CASSTLTGGETEAFF.